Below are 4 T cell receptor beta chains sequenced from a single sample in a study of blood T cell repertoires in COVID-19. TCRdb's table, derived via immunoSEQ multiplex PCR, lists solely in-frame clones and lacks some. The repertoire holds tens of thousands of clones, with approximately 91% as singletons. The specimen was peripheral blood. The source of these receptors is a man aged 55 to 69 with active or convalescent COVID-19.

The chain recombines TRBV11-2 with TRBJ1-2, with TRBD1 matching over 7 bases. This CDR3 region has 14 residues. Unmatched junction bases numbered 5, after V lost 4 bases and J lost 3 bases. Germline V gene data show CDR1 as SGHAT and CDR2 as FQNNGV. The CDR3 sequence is CASSSRGTDYGYTF. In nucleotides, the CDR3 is TGTGCCAGCAGCTCACGCGGGACAGACTATGGCTACACCTTC.

CDR3 nucleotides: TGTGCCAGCAGCGTCGAGGAGGGCAACTATGGCTACACCTTC. Encoded protein: CASSVEEGNYGYTF. J is TRBJ1-2 and V is TRBV9, with D uncertain. Germline-derived CDR1 and CDR2 are SGDLS and YYNGEE. The CDR3 is 14 amino acids. V lost 2 bases to trimming and J lost 2 bases, with 10 bases between them.

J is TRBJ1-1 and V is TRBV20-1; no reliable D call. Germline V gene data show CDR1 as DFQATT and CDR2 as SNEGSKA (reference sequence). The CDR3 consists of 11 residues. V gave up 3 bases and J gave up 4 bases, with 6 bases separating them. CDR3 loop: CSARKSTEAFF. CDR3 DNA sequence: TGCAGTGCTAGGAAGAGCACTGAAGCTTTCTTT.

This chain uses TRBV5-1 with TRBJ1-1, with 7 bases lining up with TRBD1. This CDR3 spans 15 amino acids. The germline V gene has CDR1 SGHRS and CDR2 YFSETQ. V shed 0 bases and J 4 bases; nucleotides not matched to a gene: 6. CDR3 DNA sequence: TGCGCCAGCAGCTTGGGTGGTAGGGGGCCCACTGAAGCTTTCTTT. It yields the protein CASSLGGRGPTEAFF.